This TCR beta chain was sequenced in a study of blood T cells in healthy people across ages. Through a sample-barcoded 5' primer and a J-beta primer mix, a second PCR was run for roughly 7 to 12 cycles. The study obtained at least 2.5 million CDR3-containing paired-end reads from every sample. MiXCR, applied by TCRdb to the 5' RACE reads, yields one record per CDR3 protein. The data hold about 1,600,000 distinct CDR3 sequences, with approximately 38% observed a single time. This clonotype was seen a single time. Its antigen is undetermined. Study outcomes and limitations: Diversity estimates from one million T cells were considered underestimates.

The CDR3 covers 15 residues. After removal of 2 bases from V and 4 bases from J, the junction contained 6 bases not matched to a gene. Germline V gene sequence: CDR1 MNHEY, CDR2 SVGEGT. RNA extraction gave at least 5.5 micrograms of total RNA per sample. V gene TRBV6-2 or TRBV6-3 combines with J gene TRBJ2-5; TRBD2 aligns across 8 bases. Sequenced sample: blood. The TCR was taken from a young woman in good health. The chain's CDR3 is CASSYLGGAGETQYF. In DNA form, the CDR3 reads TGTGCCAGCAGTTACCTCGGGGGGGCAGGAGAGACCCAGTACTTC.